In this sample, the clone carrying this TCR beta chain turned up a few times. The data are from a study of blood T cell repertoires in COVID-19. The J segment lost 6 bases and the V segment lost 6 bases, leaving 2 bases of the junction unmatched. This CDR3 spans 13 amino acids. The germline V gene encodes CDR1 MDHEN and CDR2 SYDVKM. Sequencing was performed with immunoSEQ multiplex PCR; in TCRdb, only in-frame clones are kept and a portion is missing. In the table there are 270,000 or so clones, roughly four fifths of which are singletons. The chain uses TRBV28 and TRBJ1-6, with 7 bases that match TRBD1. This clonotype originated in a woman between 45 and 65 years old who had recovered from COVID-19. Sequencing used peripheral blood. In nucleotides, the CDR3 is TGTGCCAGCAGGACAGGGACTAATTCACCCCTCCACTTT. This sequence encodes CASRTGTNSPLHF.